These 17 T cell receptor beta chains were sequenced from one sample in a study of blood T cell repertoires in COVID-19. Clones were sequenced by immunoSEQ multiplex PCR, and TCRdb holds only the in-frame ones, with some missing. The repertoire includes fewer than 350,000 clones, about 89% of them detected once, and about 8.6% sits in the top ten. Sequenced sample: peripheral blood. The source of these receptors is a man aged 35 to 55 with active or convalescent COVID-19.

The chain carries TRBV6-1 and TRBJ2-5; a weak D match, TRBD2 (6 bases). CDR1 and CDR2 (germline): MNHNS, SASEGT. V lost 3 bases, J lost 5 bases, and 16 bases lay in between. The CDR3 consists of 15 residues. This CDR3 reads CASSDGGFYPETQYF. In DNA form, the CDR3 reads TGTGCCAGCAGTGATGGGGGGTTTTACCCGGAGACCCAGTACTTC.

This clone has only one observation. The rearrangement joins TRBV11-2 to TRBJ2-7, with a tentative D call TRBD2 (6 bases). CDR3 length: 13 amino acids. Trimming stripped 7 bases from V and 11 bases from J, with 21 bases between. Germline-derived CDR1 and CDR2 are SGHAT and FQNNGV. The CDR3 sequence: CASTRGSQAYEYF. CDR3 DNA: TGTGCCAGCACGCGGGGCAGTCAGGCCTACGAGTACTTC.

The table lists this clone with a count of one. The chain is built from TRBV18 and TRBJ2-1; TRBD1 aligns across 7 bases. Germline V lookup: CDR1 KGHSH, CDR2 LQKENI. The J segment lost 2 bases and the V segment lost 4 bases, leaving 8 bases of the junction unmatched. The CDR3 runs to 16 residues. The CDR3 nucleotides are TGTGCCAGCTCACACCGACAGGGCCTCACCTACAATGAGCAGTTCTTC. This gives the protein CASSHRQGLTYNEQFF.

This rearrangement joins TRBV11-2 to TRBJ1-6; D remains unclear. The germline gives CDR1 SGHAT, CDR2 FQNNGV. This CDR3 has 13 residues. The germline V and J ends were trimmed by 1 base and 12 bases, with 10 bases remaining between them. The DNA of the CDR3 is TGTGCCAGCAGCTTAGTGGCCGCAAAACCCCTCCACTTT. Encoded protein: CASSLVAAKPLHF.

The chain is built from TRBV5-4 and TRBJ2-1; weak D call: TRBD2 (6 bases). V was clipped by 4 bases and J by 8 bases, with 7 bases between them. Germline CDR1 and CDR2: SGHNT and YYREEE (reference sequence). The CDR3 consists of 11 residues. CDR3 in DNA: TGTGCCAGCAGCCGCGGGGATGAGCAGTTCTTC. This codes for CASSRGDEQFF.

This clone was counted a few times. This chain connects TRBV5-1 to TRBJ1-2; no definite D call. Trimming took 3 bases from V and 2 from J, leaving 11 bases between them. The germline gives CDR1 SGHRS, CDR2 YFSETQ. The CDR3 loop spans 14 amino acids. CDR3 bases: TGCGCCAGCAGCTCCAGGAATCCGAACTATGGCTACACCTTC. As protein: CASSSRNPNYGYTF. The variable domain in full, with the rest retrieved from reference TRBV5-1 and TRBJ1-2, is KAGVTQTPRYLIKTRGQQVTLSCSPISGHRSVSWYQQTPGQGLQFLFEYFSETQRNKGNFPGRFSGRQFSNSRSEMNVSTLELGDSALYLCASSSRNPNYGYTFGSGTRLTVV.

The chain recombines TRBV12-3 or TRBV12-4 with TRBJ1-2, with D possibly being TRBD1 (5 bases). The CDR3 loop spans 13 amino acids. V was trimmed by 3 bases and J by 3 bases, leaving 8 bases between them. CDR3 DNA: TGTGCCAGCAGTTTCACAGGTGACTATGGCTACACCTTC. Its translation: CASSFTGDYGYTF.

This chain links TRBV30 with TRBJ1-6, with unresolved D. Germline V gene lookup returns CDR1 GTSNPN and CDR2 SVGIG (reference sequence). The CDR3 has 15 amino acids. Between the trimmed V and J ends, which lost 6 bases and 5 bases, there was a span of 17 bases. The CDR3 coding sequence is TGTGCCTGCAGCGTCCTGGCGGCCCATAATTCACCCCTCCACTTT. Amino acids: CACSVLAAHNSPLHF.

This chain uses TRBV7-2 with TRBJ1-1; 7 nucleotides line up with TRBD1. There are 16 residues in the CDR3. CDR1 SGHTA and CDR2 FQGNSA come from the germline V gene. The junction had 11 bases not matched to a gene; V was cut back by 3 bases and J by 4 bases. The DNA for the CDR3 is TGTGCCAGCAGCTTGCTGATACAGGGGAGAGGCACTGAAGCTTTCTTT. Translated, it gives CASSLLIQGRGTEAFF.

The V gene is TRBV5-4, the J gene TRBJ1-2; 7 bases fit TRBD1. The J segment lost 6 bases and the V segment lost 3 bases, leaving 11 bases of the junction unmatched. The germline V gene has CDR1 SGHNT and CDR2 YYREEE (reference sequence). CDR3 length equals 15 residues. The CDR3 DNA sequence: TGTGCCAGCAGCTCCCGGGCGACAGGGTGGGATGGCTACACCTTC. This encodes CASSSRATGWDGYTF.

This chain links TRBV12-3 or TRBV12-4 with TRBJ1-2, with D uncertain. The CDR3 is 13 residues long. Trimming shortened V by 6 bases and J by 7 bases, and 15 bases separated the two germline ends. The CDR3 DNA is TGTGCCAGCAGCAACCCCATCAGAACTGGCTACACCTTC. Translation gives CASSNPIRTGYTF.

The chain's CDR3 is CASALQDRGSYEQYF. The CDR3 nucleotides are TGTGCTAGTGCCTTGCAAGACAGGGGATCCTACGAGCAGTACTTC. The V call is TRBV12-5, the J call TRBJ2-7; 8 bases match TRBD1. The CDR3 has 15 amino acids. The germline CDR1 and CDR2 sequences are LGHNT and FRNRAP. V gave up 7 bases and J gave up 1 base; unmatched junction bases: 9.

V usage is TRBV30 and J usage is TRBJ1-2, with 9 bases that match TRBD1. V lost 5 bases, J lost 3 bases, and 10 bases stayed unmatched. In germline, CDR1 is GTSNPN, CDR2 SVGIG (reference sequence). This CDR3 spans 15 amino acids. The CDR3 nucleotides read TGTGCCTGGGGTGCCCTTGGGGACAGGGACTATGGCTACACCTTC. Translation: CAWGALGDRDYGYTF.

This clone showed up just once. This chain uses TRBV24-1 with TRBJ1-2, with TRBD1 matching over 11 bases. V was clipped by 3 bases and J by 7 bases; unmatched bases: 6. The CDR3 consists of 15 residues. Germline V gene lookup returns CDR1 KGHDR and CDR2 SFDVKD. CDR3 sequence (DNA): TGTGCCACCAGTGATCCGCGGGACAGGGGGGGTGGCTACACCTTC. As protein: CATSDPRDRGGGYTF.

The chain carries TRBV6-5 and TRBJ1-2, with 10 positions matching TRBD1. This CDR3 has 14 amino acids. The germline CDR1 and CDR2 sequences are MNHEY and SVGAGI. Trimming at V came to 2 bases and at J to 7 bases, leaving 4 bases not matched to a gene. The CDR3 bases are TGTGCCAGCAGTTACGGTCGGACAGGGGGTGGCTACACCTTC. Protein product: CASSYGRTGGGYTF.

This clone was counted between two and nine times. A read error may account for a junction end that differs from germline. This chain connects TRBV4-1 to TRBJ1-4; the D is unclear. The germline V gene has CDR1 MGHRA and CDR2 YSYEKL. The CDR3 sequence is 17 residues long. In nucleotides, the CDR3 is TGCGCCAGCAGCCAAGAATTTCTGGCTCCAGGTGTTCCCATAAGTGGATTT. Its translation is CASSQEFLAPGVPISGF.

This clone was seen only once. V and J are TRBV21-1 and TRBJ2-6; the table names TRBD2, a call not compared with the DNA. TRBV21-1 constitutes a pseudogene. The CDR3 consists of 17 residues. The DNA for the CDR3 is TGTGCCAGCAGCAAAGACCCCCGGTTCTCTGGGGCCAACGTCCTGACTTTC. Translated: CASSKDPRFSGANVLTF.